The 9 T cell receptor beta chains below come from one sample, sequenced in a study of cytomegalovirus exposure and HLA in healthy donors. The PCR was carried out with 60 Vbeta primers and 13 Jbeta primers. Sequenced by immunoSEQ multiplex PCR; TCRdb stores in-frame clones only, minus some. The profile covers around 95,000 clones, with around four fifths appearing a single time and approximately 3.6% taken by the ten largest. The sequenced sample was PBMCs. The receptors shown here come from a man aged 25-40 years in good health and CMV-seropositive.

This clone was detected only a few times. In nucleotides, the CDR3 is TGTGCCACTCAGGACAGGGTCTACGAGCAGTACTTC. It encodes CATQDRVYEQYF. This sequence joins TRBV19 and TRBJ2-7; 8 nucleotides line up with TRBD1. V was pared by 10 bases and J by 3 bases, with 5 bases of the junction left unmatched. Germline CDR1 is LNHDA and CDR2 is SQIVND (reference sequence). The CDR3 spans 12 residues.

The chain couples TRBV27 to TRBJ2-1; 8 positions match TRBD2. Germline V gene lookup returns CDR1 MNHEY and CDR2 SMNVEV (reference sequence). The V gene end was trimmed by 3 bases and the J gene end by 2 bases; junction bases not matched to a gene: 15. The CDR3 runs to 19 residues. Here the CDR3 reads CASSLGRGAGGGTYNEQFF. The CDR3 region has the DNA TGTGCCAGCAGTTTGGGCCGGGGGGCGGGAGGTGGGACCTACAATGAGCAGTTCTTC.

In nucleotides, the CDR3 is TGTGCCAGCAGCCAACCGACAGGGGTACAAGAGACCCAGTACTTC. Its translation: CASSQPTGVQETQYF. The rearrangement uses TRBV7-9 and TRBJ2-5, with 8 positions matching TRBD1. Germline lookup yields CDR1 SEHNR and CDR2 FQNEAQ (reference sequence). This CDR3 spans 15 amino acids. The ends lost 5 bases at V and 2 bases at J; junction bases unmatched: 7.

The chain's CDR3 is CSVAGHQETQYF. The CDR3 DNA follows: TGCAGCGTTGCTGGGCACCAAGAGACCCAGTACTTC. The chain is built from TRBV29-1 and TRBJ2-5; D unresolved. Germline V CDR1 and CDR2: SQVTM, ANQGSEA. This CDR3 spans 12 amino acids. V dropped 4 bases and J dropped 0 bases, with 6 bases sitting between them.

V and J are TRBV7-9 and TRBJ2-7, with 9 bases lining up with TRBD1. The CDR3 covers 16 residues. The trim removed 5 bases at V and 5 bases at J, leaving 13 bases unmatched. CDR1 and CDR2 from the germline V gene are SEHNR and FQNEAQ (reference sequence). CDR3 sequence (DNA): TGTGCCAGCAGCCTGCAAGTGGGACAGGGTGGAAACGAGCAGTACTTC. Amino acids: CASSLQVGQGGNEQYF.

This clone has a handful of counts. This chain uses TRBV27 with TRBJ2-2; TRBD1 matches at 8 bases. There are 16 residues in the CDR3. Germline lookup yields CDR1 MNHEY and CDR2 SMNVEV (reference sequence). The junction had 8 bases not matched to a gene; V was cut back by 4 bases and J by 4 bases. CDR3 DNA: TGTGCCAGCAGTTCACCTTCGACAGGGGTCACCGGGGAGCTGTTTTTT. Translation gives CASSSPSTGVTGELFF.

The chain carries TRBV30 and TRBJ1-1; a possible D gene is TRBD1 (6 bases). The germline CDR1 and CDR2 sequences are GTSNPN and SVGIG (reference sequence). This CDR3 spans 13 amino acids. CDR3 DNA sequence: TGTGCTATATTAGTGGGGGCCGACACTGAAGCTTTCTTT. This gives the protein CAILVGADTEAFF.

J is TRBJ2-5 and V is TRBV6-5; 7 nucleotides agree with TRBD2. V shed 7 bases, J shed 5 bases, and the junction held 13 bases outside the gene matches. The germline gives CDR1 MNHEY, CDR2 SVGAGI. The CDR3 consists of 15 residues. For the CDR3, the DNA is TGTGCCAGCACCCACAGGATCGCCGGGGGGGAGACCCAGTACTTC. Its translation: CASTHRIAGGETQYF.

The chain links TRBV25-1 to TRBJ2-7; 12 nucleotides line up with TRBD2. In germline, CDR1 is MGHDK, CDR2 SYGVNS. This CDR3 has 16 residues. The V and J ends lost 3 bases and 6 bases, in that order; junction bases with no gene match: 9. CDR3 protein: CASSDATSGRRREQYF. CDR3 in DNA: TGTGCCAGCAGTGATGCGACTAGCGGGAGACGGCGCGAGCAGTACTTC.